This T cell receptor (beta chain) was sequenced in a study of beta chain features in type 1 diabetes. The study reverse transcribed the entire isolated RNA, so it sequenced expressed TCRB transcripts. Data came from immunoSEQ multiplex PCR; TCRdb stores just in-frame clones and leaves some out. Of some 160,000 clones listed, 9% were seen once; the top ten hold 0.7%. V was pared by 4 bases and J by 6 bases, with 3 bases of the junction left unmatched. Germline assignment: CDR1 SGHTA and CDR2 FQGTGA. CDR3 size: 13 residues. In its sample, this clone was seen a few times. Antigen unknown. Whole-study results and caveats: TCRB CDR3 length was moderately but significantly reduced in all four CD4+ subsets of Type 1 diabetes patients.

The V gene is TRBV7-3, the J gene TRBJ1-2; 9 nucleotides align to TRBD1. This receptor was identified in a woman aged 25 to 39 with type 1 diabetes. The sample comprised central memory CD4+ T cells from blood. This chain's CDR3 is CASSSTGGDGYTF. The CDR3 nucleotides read TGTGCCAGCAGCTCAACAGGGGGCGATGGCTACACCTTC.